The rows below give T cell receptor beta chains drawn from one sample of a study of response to subunit inactivated influenza vaccine. TCRdb reanalysed the RT-PCR reads using MiXCR and keeps one entry per CDR3 protein. The repertoire has approximately 730,000 distinct CDR3 sequences, over 11% of them found once; the top ten carry 5.5% to 7%. This material consisted of PBMCs from blood, taken 14 to 15 days before vaccination. The receptors derive from a man aged 45-60 years who received an inactivated influenza vaccine. The CDR3 runs from the conserved cysteine through the conserved F or W. The D gene is left open where the match is weak. The size field is filled for only some rows; it gives once, few, many or a size class.

D,J,V,size,DNA,CDR3
TRBD1,TRBJ2-7,TRBV4-3,NA,TGCGCCAGCAGCCATTCTAGGGGGCACGACGAGCAGTACTTC,CASSHSRGHDEQYF
NA,TRBJ2-5,TRBV12-3/TRBV12-4,NA,TGTGCCAGCAGTTTCGGGTTAAACCAAGAGACCCAGTACTTC,CASSFGLNQETQYF
NA,TRBJ2-7,TRBV7-2,few,TGTGCCAGCAGCTTACGTGGCAGCCTCGCTAACGAGCAGTACTTC,CASSLRGSLANEQYF
TRBD1,TRBJ1-5,TRBV28,NA,TGTGCCAGCAGTTACAGGGGGCATAGCAATCAGCCCCAGCATTTT,CASSYRGHSNQPQHF
NA,TRBJ2-1,TRBV11-2,NA,TGTGCCAGCAGCTCGCTGAGGAATGAGCAGTTCTTC,CASSSLRNEQFF
NA,TRBJ2-1,TRBV5-1,many,TGCGCCAGCAGCTTGGAAGGCAATGAGCAGTTCTTC,CASSLEGNEQFF
TRBD1,TRBJ1-2,TRBV12-3/TRBV12-4,many,TGTGCCAGCAGGCGGGACAGGGGGAACTATGGCTACACCTTC,CASRRDRGNYGYTF
NA,TRBJ1-6,TRBV9,few,TGTGCCAGCAGCGCTGTGGGAACAGGGAATTCACCCCTCCACTTT,CASSAVGTGNSPLHF
NA,TRBJ2-7,TRBV29-1,many,TGCAGCGTTGAAGGGACCTTAACGGGGGAGCAGTACTTC,CSVEGTLTGEQYF
NA,TRBJ1-5,TRBV12-5,NA,TGTGCTAGTGGTTTGGGGGAGCTTCAGCCCCAGCATTTT,CASGLGELQPQHF
NA,TRBJ2-5,TRBV12-3/TRBV12-4,few,TGTGCCAGCAGTTCGTCCGGGGGTCGGGAGACCCAGTACTTC,CASSSSGGRETQYF
NA,TRBJ1-5,TRBV7-9,NA,TGTGCCAGCAGTGTAACGTTTGGGCCCCAGCATTTT,CASSVTFGPQHF
NA,TRBJ1-5,TRBV6-1,many,TGTGCCAGCAACGGCGGGGGAAGCAATCAGCCCCAGCATTTT,CASNGGGSNQPQHF
NA,TRBJ2-1,TRBV5-1,NA,TGCGCCAGCAGGGGGGTTAGCTATGAGCAGTTCTTC,CASRGVSYEQFF
NA,TRBJ2-2,TRBV5-1,NA,TGCGCCAGCAGTTTCGTGGGCGTGACACTGAACACCGGGGAGCTGTTTTTT,CASSFVGVTLNTGELFF
NA,TRBJ1-4,TRBV30,few,TGTGCCTGGAGTAGACCTAATGAAAAACTGTTTTTT,CAWSRPNEKLFF
NA,TRBJ1-2,TRBV7-2,NA,TGTGCCAGCAGCTTAGTGTGGAGGGACTATGGCTACACCTTC,CASSLVWRDYGYTF